The 11 T cell receptor beta chains below were found in one sample sequenced in a study of cytomegalovirus exposure and HLA in healthy donors. Use of 60 Vbeta and 13 Jbeta primers characterized the PCR. Libraries were prepared by immunoSEQ multiplex PCR; TCRdb keeps only in-frame clonotypes and omits some of them. The table records roughly 180,000 clones, about 83% of them present only once. Material: PBMCs. These receptor sequences come from a female donor in good health and CMV-seronegative.

The gene calls are TRBV5-6 and TRBJ2-7, with D uncertain. CDR1 and CDR2 from the germline V gene are SGHDT and YYEEEE. Trimming stripped 0 bases from V and 5 bases from J, with 15 bases between. This CDR3 is built from 15 residues. The CDR3 coding sequence is TGTGCCAGCAGCTTGGAAGCGTCTTTTTCGAACGAGCAGTACTTC. It translates to CASSLEASFSNEQYF. The full variable domain, rest sourced from reference TRBV5-6 and TRBJ2-7, is DAGVTQSPTHLIKTRGQQVTLRCSPKSGHDTVSWYQQALGQGPQFIFQYYEEEERQRGNFPDRFSGHQFPNYSSELNVNALLLGDSALYLCASSLEASFSNEQYFGPGTRLTVT.

This clone came up a few times. The genes are TRBV2 and TRBJ1-2; D possibly corresponds to TRBD1 (6 bases). Trimming cost V 10 bases and J 4 bases, with 19 bases left between them. The germline V gene encodes CDR1 SNHLY and CDR2 FYNNEI. The CDR3 extends over 14 amino acids. This CDR3 reads CATGTPQGSYGYTF. CDR3 in DNA: TGTGCCACGGGTACACCCCAGGGGAGCTATGGCTACACCTTC.

J is TRBJ2-1 and V is TRBV6-6; D unresolved. Per germline, CDR1 MNHNY and CDR2 SVGAGI (reference sequence). The CDR3 contains 12 residues. Trimming cost V 7 bases and J 12 bases, with 16 bases left between them. The CDR3 region has the DNA TGTGCCAGCACGCGGTCTTCCGCATGGCAGTTCTTC. As protein: CASTRSSAWQFF.

V usage is TRBV28 and J usage is TRBJ1-2; D gene unclear. This CDR3 contains 11 residues. CDR1 MDHEN and CDR2 SYDVKM come from the germline V gene. V was shortened by 6 bases and J by 5 bases, with 7 bases between the two germline ends. The CDR3 region has the DNA TGTGCCAGCAGAACCGGGTATGGCTACACCTTC. Translation: CASRTGYGYTF.

The chain joins TRBV6-5 to TRBJ2-6; possible D gene TRBD1, 5 bases. Germline assignment: CDR1 MNHEY and CDR2 SVGAGI. V lost 2 bases to trimming and J lost 4 bases, with 12 bases between them. CDR3 length equals 16 residues. The CDR3 here is CASSYPDSAGANVLTF. DNA for the CDR3: TGTGCCAGCAGTTACCCCGACAGTGCAGGGGCCAACGTCCTGACTTTC.

The chain combines TRBV7-3 with TRBJ1-1; no firm D call. Per germline, CDR1 SGHTA and CDR2 FQGTGA. This CDR3 comprises 14 residues. The V and J ends lost 1 base and 2 bases respectively, with 8 bases between them. The CDR3 protein is CASSLSSANTEAFF. CDR3 DNA: TGTGCCAGCAGCTTAAGCAGTGCAAACACTGAAGCTTTCTTT. The whole variable domain, remainder taken from reference TRBV7-3 and TRBJ1-1, is GAGVSQTPSNKVTEKGKYVELRCDPISGHTALYWYRQSLGQGPEFLIYFQGTGAADDSGLPNDRFFAVRPEGSVSTLKIQRTERGDSAVYLCASSLSSANTEAFFGQGTRLTVV.

The J gene is TRBJ2-1, the V gene TRBV5-6, with D hard to call. This CDR3 has 12 amino acids. Germline V gene data show CDR1 as SGHDT and CDR2 as YYEEEE. Trimming took off 1 base at V and 9 bases at J, with 8 bases between the two ends. The CDR3 here is CASSLYRGEQFF. The DNA for the CDR3 is TGTGCCAGCAGCTTGTATCGAGGTGAGCAGTTCTTC.

This chain uses TRBV28 with TRBJ2-5, with TRBD2 identical over 10 bases. The germline gives CDR1 MDHEN, CDR2 SYDVKM. The junction had 11 bases not matched to a gene; V was cut back by 9 bases and J by 4 bases. The CDR3 is made up of 15 amino acids. The CDR3 sequence is CASSPSGGVIETQYF. The CDR3 DNA follows: TGTGCCAGTTCGCCCAGCGGGGGGGTAATAGAGACCCAGTACTTC.

The chain joins TRBV7-6 to TRBJ2-7; 7 nucleotides line up with TRBD1. The V gene end was trimmed by 4 bases and the J gene end by 3 bases; junction bases not matched to a gene: 6. CDR1 and CDR2 from the germline V gene are SGHVS and FNYEAQ. The CDR3 sequence is 14 residues long. Here the CDR3 DNA reads TGTGCCAGCAGCTCGTCTCGACAGGGCTACGAGCAGTACTTC. It yields the protein CASSSSRQGYEQYF. The complete variable domain, with remaining parts taken from reference TRBV7-6 and TRBJ2-7, reads GAGVSQSPRYKVTKRGQDVALRCDPISGHVSLYWYRQALGQGPEFLTYFNYEAQQDKSGLPNDRFSAERPEGSISTLTIQRTEQRDSAMYRCASSSSRQGYEQYFGPGTRLTVT.

This CDR3 reads CASSLAGLAGSNEQFF. The CDR3 DNA follows: TGTGCCAGCAGCTTAGCTGGACTAGCGGGGTCGAATGAGCAGTTCTTC. This chain links TRBV13 with TRBJ2-1; 12 positions match TRBD2. There are 16 residues in the CDR3. The germline gives CDR1 PRHDT, CDR2 FYEKMQ (reference sequence). V lost 1 base and J lost 7; bases outside the gene matches: 5. Complete variable domain (other parts from reference TRBV13 and TRBJ2-1): AAGVIQSPRHLIKEKRETATLKCYPIPRHDTVYWYQQGPGQDPQFLISFYEKMQSDKGSIPDRFSAQQFSDYHSELNMSSLELGDSALYFCASSLAGLAGSNEQFFGPGTRLTVL.

The rearrangement links TRBV7-9 to TRBJ2-7; the match to TRBD1 covers 7 bases. This CDR3 region has 15 residues. Germline trimming cut 5 bases from V and 2 bases from J; bases unmatched to any gene: 9. Germline assignment: CDR1 SEHNR and CDR2 FQNEAQ (reference sequence). In nucleotides, the CDR3 is TGTGCCAGCAGCCTGGGACAGCCCGAAACCTACGAGCAGTACTTC. Translation: CASSLGQPETYEQYF. The full variable domain, rest sourced from reference TRBV7-9 and TRBJ2-7, is DTGVSQNPRHKITKRGQNVTFRCDPISEHNRLYWYRQTLGQGPEFLTYFQNEAQLEKSRLLSDRFSAERPKGSFSTLEIQRTEQGDSAMYLCASSLGQPETYEQYFGPGTRLTVT.